The entry that follows covers one TCR beta chain sequence. The sample belongs to a study of control samples from healthy donors and cancer patients. Data came from immunoSEQ multiplex PCR; TCRdb stores just in-frame clones and leaves some out. The sample has roughly 120,000 clones, 93% seen once. V gave up 2 bases and J gave up 3 bases; unmatched junction bases: 4. This CDR3 is built from 14 residues. Germline values: CDR1 SGHDT, CDR2 YYEEEE. Specimen: blood. This clonotype originated in a man aged 25-45 years in good health. The genes are TRBV5-6 and TRBJ1-2; 7 bases align to TRBD1. CDR3 sequence: CASSLQGLDYGYTF. The CDR3 DNA reads as TGTGCCAGCAGCTTACAGGGGCTTGACTATGGCTACACCTTC.